This T cell receptor (beta chain) was identified in a study of shared clonotypes between healthy human individuals. In regard to this clone: Its antigen is unidentified. Different DNA sequences within this sample yield the same CDR3.

Broader study findings: Naive CD4 clonotypes overlapped across a handful of donors at about 5%. Researchers found naive subsets generally carried larger estimated richness than memory subsets.

Methods used by the authors: ImmunoSEQ junction-only sequences lacked quality scores, so their filtering differed. The table came from immunoSEQ multiplex PCR; TCRdb's copy has only in-frame clones and leaves some out. V and J calls plus clone size are reproduced from that table; the DNA served to infer D and trimming. The top ten hold approximately 1.2% of the sample, which has 1,500,000 or so clones, approximately 96% seen once. Sequencing used naive CD4+ T cells sorted from blood. The subset is: CD45RA+ positively selected. This TCR was recovered from a man aged 30-40 years in good health.

CDR3 DNA: TGTGCCAGTAGTATAGGTCCAGATACGCAGTATTTT. Translating it yields CASSIGPDTQYF. The V call is TRBV19, the J call TRBJ2-3; D gene uncertain. Trimming left V 1 base short and J 4 bases short, with 3 bases between. CDR1 is LNHDA, CDR2 SQIVND, per germline (reference sequence). The CDR3 totals 12 residues.